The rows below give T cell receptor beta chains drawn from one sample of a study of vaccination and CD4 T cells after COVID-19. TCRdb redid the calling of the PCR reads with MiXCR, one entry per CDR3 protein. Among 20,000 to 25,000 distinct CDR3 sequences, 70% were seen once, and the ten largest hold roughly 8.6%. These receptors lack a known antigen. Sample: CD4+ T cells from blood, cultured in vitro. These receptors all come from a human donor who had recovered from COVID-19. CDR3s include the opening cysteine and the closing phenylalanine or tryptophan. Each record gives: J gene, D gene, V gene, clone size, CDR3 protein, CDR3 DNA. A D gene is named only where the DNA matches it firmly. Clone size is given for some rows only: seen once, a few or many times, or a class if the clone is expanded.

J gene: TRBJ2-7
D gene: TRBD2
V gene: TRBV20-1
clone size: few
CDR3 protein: CSARRAGGGFVEQYF
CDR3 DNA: TGCAGTGCTAGGAGAGCGGGAGGGGGCTTCGTGGAGCAGTACTTC

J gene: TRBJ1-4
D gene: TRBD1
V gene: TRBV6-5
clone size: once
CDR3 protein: CASSYSSGGGEKLFF
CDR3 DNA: TGTGCCAGCAGTTACTCGTCAGGGGGCGGTGAAAAACTGTTTTTT

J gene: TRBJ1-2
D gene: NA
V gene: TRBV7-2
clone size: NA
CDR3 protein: CASSASVAGSDGYTF
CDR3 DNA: TGTGCCAGCAGCGCTAGCGTTGCGGGGTCGGATGGCTACACCTTC

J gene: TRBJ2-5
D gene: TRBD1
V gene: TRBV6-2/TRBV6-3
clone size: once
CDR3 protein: CASSPGQVGETQYF
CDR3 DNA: TGTGCCAGCAGCCCGGGACAGGTGGGAGAGACCCAGTACTTC

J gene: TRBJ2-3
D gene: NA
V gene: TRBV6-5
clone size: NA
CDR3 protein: CASSYSISPVEKSTQYF
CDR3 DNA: TGTGCCAGCAGTTACTCGATCTCGCCGGTCGAAAAAAGTACGCAGTATTTT

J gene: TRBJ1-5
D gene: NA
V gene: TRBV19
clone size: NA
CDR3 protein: CASSIDQRLNQPQHF
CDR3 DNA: TGTGCCAGTAGTATAGATCAAAGGCTCAATCAGCCCCAGCATTTT

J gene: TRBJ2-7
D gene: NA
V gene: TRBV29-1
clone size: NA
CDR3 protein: CSVSGQGPYEQYF
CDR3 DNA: TGCAGCGTTTCAGGCCAGGGCCCCTACGAGCAGTACTTC

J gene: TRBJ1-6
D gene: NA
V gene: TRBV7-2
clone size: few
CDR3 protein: CASSLQANSPLHF
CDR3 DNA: TGTGCCAGCAGCTTGCAGGCCAATTCACCCCTCCACTTT

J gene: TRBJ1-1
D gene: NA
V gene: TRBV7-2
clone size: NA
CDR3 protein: CASSLVGVPTEAFF
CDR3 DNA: TGTGCCAGCAGCTTAGTTGGGGTGCCCACTGAAGCTTTCTTT

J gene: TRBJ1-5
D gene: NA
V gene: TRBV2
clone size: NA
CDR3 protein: CASSDPYQPQHF
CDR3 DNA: TGTGCCAGCAGTGACCCCTATCAGCCCCAGCATTTT

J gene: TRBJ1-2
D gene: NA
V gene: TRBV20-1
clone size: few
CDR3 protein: CSSPGTEAYGYTF
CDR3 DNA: TGCAGTAGCCCCGGGACGGAAGCTTATGGCTACACCTTC